Reported below is one T cell receptor (beta chain). The sample is drawn from a study of blood T cell repertoires in COVID-19. Overall study context: Researchers got acute and convalescent COVID-19 samples from the United States, Italy and Spain. T cells, B-cell-depleted T cells, or PBMCs provided the cDNA or gDNA that served as material.

The CDR3 runs 14 residues. V dropped 6 bases and J dropped 2 bases, with 11 bases sitting between them. Germline V gene data show CDR1 as MGHDK and CDR2 as SYGVNS. Seattle patients were enrolled while actively infected and followed longitudinally. In the authors' workflow: Estimated nucleated cell counts came from reference gene primer amplification. Libraries were prepared by immunoSEQ multiplex PCR; TCRdb keeps only in-frame clonotypes and omits some of them. The V and J calls and clone size come from that table; D and trimming were worked out from the DNA. Altogether 250,000 to 300,000 clones are present, about nine tenths being singletons, with the ten largest covering roughly 12%.

This receptor was identified in a woman in her 30s with COVID-19, enrolled during active disease. This rearrangement joins TRBV25-1 to TRBJ1-3; D is possibly TRBD1 (5 bases). Sequenced: peripheral blood. CDR3 sequence reads: CASRGEEAGNTIYF. The CDR3 nucleotides are TGTGCCAGCAGAGGGGAGGAGGCTGGAAACACCATATATTTT.